This T cell receptor (beta chain) stems from a study of blood T cell repertoires in COVID-19. At the level of the study: Sites across the United States, Italy and Spain contributed samples from acute and convalescent COVID-19.

There are 12 residues in the CDR3. Germline V gene sequence: CDR1 SGDLS, CDR2 YYNGEE. V was clipped by 4 bases and J by 6 bases, with 10 bases between them. Authors' analysis steps: Reference gene primer amplification yielded estimated nucleated cell counts. The repertoire was sequenced with immunoSEQ multiplex PCR; TCRdb's copy has only in-frame clones and lacks some. V and J calls and clone size are given by that table; D and trimming were obtained from the DNA. The sample shows approximately 110,000 clones, roughly 69% of them seen only once. This TCR came from a man aged 80 or over with acute or convalescent COVID-19. This rearrangement joins TRBV9 to TRBJ1-2; TRBD1 is a possible D gene (5 bases). The specimen sequenced was peripheral blood. The CDR3 nucleotides read TGTGCCAGCAGCCCCGGGGGAAATGGCTACACCTTC. Translated: CASSPGGNGYTF.